This TCR beta chain was recovered during a study of T-cell memory formation after mild COVID-19. Study results and limitations: Among clones peaking at day 37 in the second wave, SARS-CoV-2 specificity remained unconfirmed. Memory cells collected pre-infection included some clones that later responded, suggesting cross-reactive memory joined.

Each CDR3 protein gets one entry after TCRdb re-called the 5' RACE reads with MiXCR. The table includes 470,000 or so distinct CDR3 sequences, around 17% detected once. As for this clonotype: Its target is unknown.

The CDR3 covers 14 residues. Germline CDR1 reads DFQATT; CDR2 reads SNEGSKA (reference sequence). Trimming at V came to 3 bases and at J to 5 bases, leaving 8 bases not matched to a gene. The sample taken for sequencing was PBMCs or a T cell subset sorted from them (not recorded which). The chain combines TRBV20-1 with TRBJ1-1; 8 positions match TRBD1. This clonotype was sampled from a man between 18 and 35 years old who had mild COVID-19 (a few samples of this study predate the infection). Cell type and time point are not known. The CDR3 sequence: CSARPLQGGTEAFF. Here the CDR3 DNA reads TGCAGTGCTAGGCCTCTACAGGGGGGAACTGAAGCTTTCTTT.